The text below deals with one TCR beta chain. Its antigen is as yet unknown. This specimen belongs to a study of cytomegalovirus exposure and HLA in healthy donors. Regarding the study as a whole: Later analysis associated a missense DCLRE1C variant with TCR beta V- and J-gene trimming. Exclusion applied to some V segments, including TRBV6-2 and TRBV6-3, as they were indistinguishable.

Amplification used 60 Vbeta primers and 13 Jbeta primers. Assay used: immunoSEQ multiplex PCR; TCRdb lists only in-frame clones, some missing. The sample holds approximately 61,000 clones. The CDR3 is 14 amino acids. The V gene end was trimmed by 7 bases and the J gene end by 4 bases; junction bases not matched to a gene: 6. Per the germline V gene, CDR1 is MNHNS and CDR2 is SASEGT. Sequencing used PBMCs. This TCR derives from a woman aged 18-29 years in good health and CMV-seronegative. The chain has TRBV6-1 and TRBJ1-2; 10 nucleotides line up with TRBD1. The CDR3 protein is CASIGTGAAYGYTF. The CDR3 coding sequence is TGTGCCAGCATCGGGACAGGGGCCGCCTATGGCTACACCTTC.